One sample yielded the 5 T cell receptor beta chains listed below, sequenced in a study of neurological immune-mediated disorders. Each CDR3 protein is one row after TCRdb ran MiXCR on the 5' RACE reads. Of approximately 86,000 distinct CDR3 sequences detected, just over 2.5% appear once; the ten largest clones hold about 1%. The sequencing sample was made of PBMCs. All receptors derive from a woman aged 25 to 39 with multiple sclerosis.

This clonotype was seen many times. The chain uses TRBV5-1 and TRBJ2-5; the D call may be TRBD1 or TRBD2 (7 bases each). The CDR3 consists of 15 residues. Per germline, CDR1 SGHRS and CDR2 YFSETQ. Trimming removed 0 bases from V and 5 bases from J, with 14 bases in between. The CDR3 protein is CASSLGQGGYETQYF. Here the CDR3 DNA reads TGCGCCAGCAGCTTGGGCCAGGGGGGGTATGAGACCCAGTACTTC.

This clonotype was counted ten times or more. The chain has TRBV6-1 and TRBJ2-7; a weak D match, TRBD2 (5 bases). The CDR3 covers 11 residues. Germline CDR1 reads MNHNS; CDR2 reads SASEGT. Trimming left V 7 bases short and J 5 bases short, with 9 bases between. The DNA of the CDR3 is TGTGCCAGCAAGGGAGTCAACGAGCAGTACTTC. Protein: CASKGVNEQYF.

This clonotype appeared many times. The rearrangement links TRBV7-8 to TRBJ2-1; the D gene is possibly TRBD2 (5 bases). V lost 5 bases and J 10 bases, leaving 12 bases between the germline ends. Germline-derived CDR1 and CDR2 are SGHVS and FQNEAQ. The CDR3 is 12 residues long. Here the CDR3 DNA reads TGTGCCAGCAGCGCTTTTCGGAGGGAGCAGTTCTTC. Protein: CASSAFRREQFF.

The sample holds many counts of this clonotype. The rearrangement uses TRBV4-1 and TRBJ2-1; 9 nucleotides align to TRBD2. Germline trimming cut 3 bases from V and 3 bases from J; bases unmatched to any gene: 0. CDR1 and CDR2 from the germline V gene are MGHRA and YSYEKL. CDR3 length: 14 amino acids. The CDR3 nucleotides are TGCGCCAGCAGCCATAGCGGGAGCTACAATGAGCAGTTCTTC. It encodes CASSHSGSYNEQFF.

The V and J genes are TRBV28 and TRBJ2-3; perhaps TRBD1 as D (5 bases). The V gene's germline CDR1 is MDHEN and CDR2 SYDVKM. CDR3 length: 10 residues. V dropped 8 bases and J dropped 8 bases, with 8 bases sitting between them. The CDR3, as DNA: TGTGCCAGCTCCCAGGGTACGCAGTATTTT. Its translation: CASSQGTQYF.